This passage covers 22 T cell receptor beta chains from one sample sequenced in a study of T cell responses to AZD1222 COVID-19 vaccine. The protocol was immunoSEQ multiplex PCR, while the TCRdb copy is restricted to in-frame clones and leaves out a portion. The sample consists of fewer than 150,000 clones, over 85% of them appearing once. The sequences come from peripheral blood, collected on day 0 of AZD1222 vaccination. Source of these receptors: an adult in good health.

V gene TRBV6-2 or TRBV6-3 combines with J gene TRBJ1-5; D is undetermined. CDR3 length equals 13 residues. Germline CDR1 is MNHEY and CDR2 is SVGEGT. V lost 0 bases to trimming and J lost 6 bases, with 6 bases between them. CDR3 residues: CASSYSLVQPQHF. The CDR3 DNA reads TGTGCCAGCAGTTACTCACTGGTTCAGCCCCAGCATTTT.

The chain employs TRBV7-2 and TRBJ1-6, with D unresolved. CDR3 length: 13 amino acids. Germline V gene sequence: CDR1 SGHTA, CDR2 FQGNSA. V lost 1 base and J 10 bases, leaving 8 bases between the germline ends. The CDR3 nucleotides read TGTGCCAGCAGCTTAGGGCTGGACTCACCCCTCCACTTT. Translating it yields CASSLGLDSPLHF.

The sample holds a few counts of this clone. This chain uses TRBV4-2 with TRBJ2-7; TRBD2 matches 7 bases. V gave up 2 bases and J gave up 7 bases; unmatched junction bases: 11. This CDR3 region has 15 residues. Germline V CDR1 and CDR2: LGHNA, YNFKEQ. CDR3 residues: CASSQPGLEAEEQYF. DNA for the CDR3: TGTGCCAGCAGCCAACCCGGACTAGAGGCCGAGGAGCAGTACTTC.

The chain recombines TRBV28 with TRBJ2-1, with 7 nucleotides matching TRBD1. The CDR3 runs 15 residues. Germline V gene lookup returns CDR1 MDHEN and CDR2 SYDVKM. J gave up 5 bases and V 7 bases, and 11 bases lay outside the gene matches. The CDR3 loop reads CASTDSATGNNEQFF. CDR3 in DNA: TGTGCCAGCACCGATTCCGCGACAGGGAACAATGAGCAGTTCTTC.

V gene TRBV27 combines with J gene TRBJ2-7; 15 bases agree with TRBD2. Germline values: CDR1 MNHEY, CDR2 SMNVEV (reference sequence). V lost 5 bases and J lost 6; bases outside the gene matches: 11. The length of the CDR3 is 17 residues. The CDR3 region has the DNA TGTGCCAGCAGTCCCACCGGGACTAGCGGGAGGAAGCGCGAGCAGTACTTC. Protein sequence: CASSPTGTSGRKREQYF.

In this sample, this clone turned up once. This chain links TRBV20-1 with TRBJ2-1; 9 bases agree with TRBD2. J was trimmed by 9 bases and V by 3 bases; bases with no gene match: 9. This CDR3 spans 14 amino acids. From germline, CDR1 is DFQATT and CDR2 SNEGSKA (reference sequence). The CDR3 region is CSASVPGTSSEQFF. As DNA, the CDR3 is TGCAGTGCTAGTGTACCGGGGACTAGCAGTGAGCAGTTCTTC.

The rearrangement links TRBV27 to TRBJ1-4; 9 nucleotides line up with TRBD1. CDR3 length: 15 residues. V lost 5 bases to trimming and J lost 7 bases; unmatched junction nucleotides: 8. Per the germline V gene, CDR1 is MNHEY and CDR2 is SMNVEV (reference sequence). CDR3 protein: CASSPTGTGIEKLFF. DNA of the CDR3: TGTGCCAGCAGTCCGACCGGGACAGGGATTGAAAAACTGTTTTTT.

The chain uses TRBV27 and TRBJ1-4, with 10 bases aligning to TRBD1. The junction had 6 bases not matched to a gene; V was cut back by 4 bases and J by 7 bases. CDR3 length equals 15 residues. The germline V gene encodes CDR1 MNHEY and CDR2 SMNVEV (reference sequence). The CDR3 DNA reads TGTGCCAGCAGTTATCTGGGACAGGGGAGTGAAAAACTGTTTTTT. It codes for CASSYLGQGSEKLFF.

J is TRBJ2-3 and V is TRBV20-1, with D possibly being TRBD2 (6 bases). V lost 3 bases to trimming and J lost 2 bases, with 12 bases between them. The CDR3 consists of 14 residues. Germline V gene lookup returns CDR1 DFQATT and CDR2 SNEGSKA (reference sequence). The CDR3 here is CSASTSGFTDTQYF. Written as DNA, the CDR3 is TGCAGTGCTAGTACCAGCGGGTTCACAGATACGCAGTATTTT.

This clone was observed a single time. The chain uses TRBV30 and TRBJ2-3; no reliable D call. The CDR3 spans 12 residues. Germline V lookup: CDR1 GTSNPN, CDR2 SVGIG (reference sequence). Trimming pared 4 bases from V and 0 bases from J, leaving 5 bases between. CDR3 amino acids: CAWTASTDTQYF. The CDR3 region has the DNA TGTGCCTGGACAGCGAGCACAGATACGCAGTATTTT. The whole variable domain, remainder taken from reference TRBV30 and TRBJ2-3, is SQTIHQWPATLVQPVGSPLSLECTVEGTSNPNLYWYRQAAGRGLQLLFYSVGIGQISSEVPQNLSASRPQDRQFILSSKKLLLSDSGFYLCAWTASTDTQYFGPGTRLTVL.

V usage is TRBV11-2 and J usage is TRBJ2-7; D remains ambiguous. With 6 bases removed from V and 2 bases from J, the gap between germline ends came to 11 bases. This CDR3 has 13 residues. CDR1 is SGHAT, CDR2 FQNNGV, per germline. CDR3 nucleotide sequence: TGTGCCAGCAGTTCCGAGGCCCCCTACGAGCAGTACTTC. Translation gives CASSSEAPYEQYF.

V and J are TRBV7-9 and TRBJ2-3; D is unclear. V lost 1 base and J 3 bases, leaving 5 bases between the germline ends. Per germline, CDR1 SEHNR and CDR2 FQNEAQ (reference sequence). The CDR3 is made up of 13 amino acids. Written as DNA, the CDR3 is TGTGCCAGCAGCTTAGGTGGTACAGATACGCAGTATTTT. Translated: CASSLGGTDTQYF. Full variable domain (missing parts from reference TRBV7-9 and TRBJ2-3): DTGVSQNPRHKITKRGQNVTFRCDPISEHNRLYWYRQTLGQGPEFLTYFQNEAQLEKSRLLSDRFSAERPKGSFSTLEIQRTEQGDSAMYLCASSLGGTDTQYFGPGTRLTVL.

The V and J genes are TRBV18 and TRBJ1-2; D is uncertain. The CDR3 runs 15 residues. From germline, CDR1 is KGHSH and CDR2 LQKENI. V lost 0 bases to trimming and J lost 4 bases, with 12 bases between them. CDR3 sequence: CASSPPVAVPYGYTF. DNA for the CDR3: TGTGCCAGCTCACCACCCGTGGCTGTACCCTATGGCTACACCTTC.

This chain uses TRBV6-5 with TRBJ2-3; 8 nucleotides agree with TRBD2. V gave up 8 bases and J gave up 1 base; unmatched junction bases: 5. Germline CDR1 is MNHEY and CDR2 is SVGAGI. CDR3 length equals 14 residues. In nucleotides, the CDR3 is TGTGCCAGCCGCGGGACTAGGGGCACAGATACGCAGTATTTT. Its protein product is CASRGTRGTDTQYF.

The rearrangement joins TRBV29-1 to TRBJ1-2; D is unresolved. Germline loops: CDR1 SQVTM, CDR2 ANQGSEA. The germline V and J ends were trimmed by 4 bases and 7 bases, with 13 bases remaining between them. The CDR3 consists of 12 residues. CDR3 DNA: TGCAGCGTTGCTCGGGAAAGGGCTGGCTACACCTTC. It codes for CSVARERAGYTF.

This CDR3 reads CASSFGRGYTEAFF. The CDR3 coding sequence is TGTGCCAGCAGTTTTGGCAGGGGATACACTGAAGCTTTCTTT. The V gene is TRBV27, the J gene TRBJ1-1; maybe TRBD1 (6 bases). Trimming cost V 3 bases and J 3 bases, with 11 bases left between them. This CDR3 region has 14 residues. The germline gives CDR1 MNHEY, CDR2 SMNVEV (reference sequence).

The chain has TRBV30 and TRBJ1-1; D may be TRBD1 (6 bases). The germline V and J ends were trimmed by 5 bases and 3 bases, with 13 bases remaining between them. This CDR3 has 13 amino acids. Germline values: CDR1 GTSNPN, CDR2 SVGIG (reference sequence). The CDR3 protein is CAWGKGGDTEAFF. CDR3 nucleotide sequence: TGTGCCTGGGGGAAAGGGGGTGACACTGAAGCTTTCTTT.

The chain employs TRBV18 and TRBJ2-4; either TRBD1 or TRBD2 may fit D (5 bases each). V lost 1 base to trimming and J lost 1 base, with 11 bases between them. CDR3 length: 16 residues. Germline assignment: CDR1 KGHSH and CDR2 LQKENI. CDR3 sequence (DNA): TGTGCCAGCTCACCACTGGGGGTAACGGCCAAAAACATTCAGTACTTC. As protein: CASSPLGVTAKNIQYF.

The chain carries TRBV3-1 (or the pseudogene TRBV3-2) and TRBJ1-2; D remains ambiguous. Per germline, CDR1 LGHDT and CDR2 YNNKEL (reference sequence). Trimming removed 0 bases at V and 2 bases at J, with 7 bases between. This CDR3 region has 14 residues. The CDR3: CASSQEVGNYGYTF. CDR3 DNA sequence: TGTGCCAGCAGCCAAGAAGTTGGGAACTATGGCTACACCTTC.

A few counts support this clone. This chain uses TRBV11-2 with TRBJ1-4; no clear D. The CDR3 runs 13 residues. Trimming removed 0 bases from V and 11 bases from J, with 10 bases in between. The germline V gene has CDR1 SGHAT and CDR2 FQNNGV. CDR3: CASSLEPFGKLFF. The DNA for the CDR3 is TGTGCCAGCAGCTTAGAGCCGTTTGGTAAACTGTTTTTT.

V usage is TRBV3-1 (or the pseudogene TRBV3-2) and J usage is TRBJ1-2; D is uncertain. V lost 3 bases and J lost 3, with 11 bases in between. The CDR3 is 14 amino acids. CDR1 and CDR2 from the germline V gene are LGHDT and YNNKEL (reference sequence). CDR3 nucleotide sequence: TGTGCCAGCAGCCATCGGGCGGCATACTATGGCTACACCTTC. This codes for CASSHRAAYYGYTF.

This rearrangement joins TRBV19 to TRBJ2-5; D unresolved. V was pared by 3 bases and J by 5 bases, with 10 bases between. CDR3 length equals 13 residues. Germline CDR1 and CDR2: LNHDA and SQIVND (reference sequence). The CDR3 coding sequence is TGTGCCAGTAGTATCCTGGATGCCGAGACCCAGTACTTC. Protein: CASSILDAETQYF. Together with reference TRBV19 and TRBJ2-5, the CDR3 gives the full variable domain: DGGITQSPKYLFRKEGQNVTLSCEQNLNHDAMYWYRQDPGQGLRLIYYSQIVNDFQKGDIAEGYSVSREKKESFPLTVTSAQKNPTAFYLCASSILDAETQYFGPGTRLLVL.